Reported below is one T cell receptor (beta chain). Profiling relied on immunoSEQ multiplex PCR, and the TCRdb table lists in-frame clones only, not all of them. The repertoire holds some 90,000 clones, 75% to 95% seen once, with under 5% in the top ten. This sample was taken from a study of blood T cell repertoires in COVID-19. Study-level information: Nucleic acid was either cDNA or gDNA, and it came from T cells, B-cell-depleted T cells, or PBMCs.

From germline, CDR1 is LNHNV and CDR2 YYDKDF (reference sequence). V trimming: 2 bases; J trimming: 1 base; junction bases outside the gene matches: 16. The CDR3 is made up of 20 amino acids. This sequence was found in a woman aged 45-65 years in a cohort sampled during active COVID-19. The rearrangement uses TRBV15 and TRBJ2-3, with 9 bases identical to TRBD2. Sequencing input: peripheral blood. Written as DNA, the CDR3 is TGTGCCACCAGCAGATCACCAGTTCAGCCAGCGGGGGGTCGCACAGATACGCAGTATTTT. Its protein is CATSRSPVQPAGGRTDTQYF. Supplemented by reference TRBV15 and TRBJ2-3, the full variable domain reads DAMVIQNPRYQVTQFGKPVTLSCSQTLNHNVMYWYQQKSSQAPKLLFHYYDKDFNNEADTPDNFQSRRPNTSFCFLDIRSPGLGDTAMYLCATSRSPVQPAGGRTDTQYFGPGTRLTVL.